This T cell receptor (beta chain) was documented in a study of T cells in Graves' hyperthyroidism and ophthalmopathy. Study findings and constraints: A model built on 13 V-J features separated ophthalmopathy from stable hyperthyroidism.

This clonotype was seen at least ten times. Its antigen is as yet unknown. Amplification of TCR beta CDR3 regions was performed using RNA transcripts as template. The HTBI set primed first-round TCR CDR3 RT-PCR. TCRdb called the multiplex PCR reads again in MiXCR, with one record for every CDR3 protein. The sample has some 500,000 distinct CDR3 sequences; approximately 14% are singletons. The CDR3 is 13 amino acids. Trimming removed 2 bases at V and 0 bases at J, with 7 bases between. Germline V gives CDR1 GTSNPN, CDR2 SVGIG (reference sequence). The TCR originated in a woman younger than 35 with Graves' hyperthyroidism. The chain employs TRBV30 and TRBJ1-1; D uncertain. Sequenced material: blood. The CDR3 DNA reads as TGTGCCTGGAGTAACACCTTGAACACTGAAGCTTTCTTT. It yields the protein CAWSNTLNTEAFF.